Described below is a single TCR beta chain sequence and its context. This clone was detected once. Its antigen remains unidentified. Qualities for individual bases were not recorded, and no much larger clone is one base off. In the same sample, other DNA sequences code for this CDR3. The source of the sample is a study of shared clonotypes between healthy human individuals (TCRdb year 2020). About the full investigation: A few men and a couple of women, aged 18 to 49 years, made up the cohort. Per donor, leukapheresis produced somewhere between about 0.9 and 9 billion PBMCs. For each donor, three plates each were used for CD4 naive and CD4 memory, two plates were used for CD8 naive, and one plate was used for CD8 memory. To increase sequencing depth and limit assay-specific biases, TCR repertoire library preparation and sequencing were carried out by different laboratories using diverse techniques. The study deeply sequenced blood TCR repertoires of 5 or 6 healthy adults to estimate repertoire size and the extent of clonotype sharing between individuals.

Using the deep immunoSEQ assay, multiplex PCR amplified TCR CDR3 regions from genomic DNA. Extracted genomic DNA from each cell subset was spread evenly across all wells of several immunoSEQ 96-well plates, with each plate serving as a replicate. For sorted subsets, approximately 0.2 ug of genomic DNA, equivalent to roughly 33,000 T cell genomes, went into each replicate PCR. Purified libraries were quantified with a Qubit 3.0 fluorometer, sized on a Bioanalyzer 2100, and re-quantified with the KAPA Library Quantification kit. Each immunoSEQ 96-well plate was sequenced on its own single-read 150-cycle Illumina NextSeq 550 flow cell. Regarding the original processing steps: Because the immunoSEQ output held only junctional sequences and lacked quality scores, the filtering could not match the filtering applied to full-length reads. Sequences were annotated with PyIR, a Python wrapper for IgBLAST v1.9, and V/J genes and CDR3 were assigned using IMGT germline references. Reads were removed for weak V/J assignments (E-value above 1e-6), missing CDR3, stop codons, out-of-frame junctions, or ambiguous translated residues. V3J clonotypes were defined by identical inferred V gene, J gene, and CDR3 amino acid sequence. The percentage overlap between two repertoires was calculated by dividing the number of shared unique clonotypes by the size of the smaller repertoire. RTK rarefaction, the Chao1 estimator, and Recon v2.1 estimates of unobserved clonotypes were used to assess repertoire richness. Generation probabilities for all TCRbeta clonotypes obtained by the gDNA method from a handful of donors were computed using OLGA. TCRdb took this table from immuneACCESS and kept in-frame rearrangements with V and J called. Such tables lack part of the clones; where checked against another copy, unresolved V genes explain under half of the gap, and the rest is unexplained. V, J and clone size reflect that table, while D and trimming were determined from the DNA. Counted in this sample were about 2 million clones; about 94% of them appeared once. Clones ranked in the top ten supply 1% to 1.3% of the sample.

For the CD8 naive samples, CD45RO-negative cells were positively selected for CCR7, yielding a CD45RA+CCR7+ population from which TemRA cells were excluded. Healthy HIV-negative adults with no recently reported acute infections or vaccinations were included as donors. All donors were Caucasian adults living in Nashville, Tennessee, USA. Blood was obtained by leukapheresis, after which PBMCs were separated by Ficoll-Histopaque density gradient centrifugation and cryopreserved in liquid nitrogen vapor phase. Analytical flow cytometry was used to check the purity and quantity of each magnetically sorted T cell population. From each sorted fraction, genomic DNA was isolated and quantified by UV absorbance on a Nanodrop 2000c. The V and J ends are trimmed by 3 bases and 0 bases, leaving 4 bases between them. The CDR3 runs 13 amino acids, cysteine and phenylalanine included. Only CDR3 DNA remains: 39 bases, in frame from the first base. The germline V gene specifies SNHLY as CDR1 and FYNNEI as CDR2.

Results and caveats for the whole study, not just this receptor: Compared with non-shared clonotypes, clonotypes shared by all four sorted-subset donors had higher generation probabilities. Naive subsets generally had larger estimated clonotype richness than memory subsets did. Based on pairwise subsampling, the degree of clonotype sharing among donors was expected to be affected by sequencing depth. When several donors were compared, the shared fraction of clonotypes was around 5% for naive CD4, 3.5% for naive CD8, 2.3% for memory CD4, and roughly 0.43% for memory CD8. Even with the large sequencing depth, rarefaction of the sorted-subset datasets indicated that sequencing was incomplete. Because the study included a small number of donors, the genetic and exposure-history diversity represented was limited. Only blood was sampled, and tissue TCR repertoires likely differ from those in blood.

The sample was naive CD8+ T cells sorted from blood. Taken with the paper, the label for cell subset or site translates to: CD45RA+CCR7+. This TCR derives from a man younger than 30 in good health. The rearrangement combines TRBV2 with TRBJ2-3; too little of a D gene remains to name it. The DNA reads as follows: TGTGCCAGCAGTGACAGAAGCACAGATACGCAGTATTTT. It translates as CASSDRSTDTQYF.